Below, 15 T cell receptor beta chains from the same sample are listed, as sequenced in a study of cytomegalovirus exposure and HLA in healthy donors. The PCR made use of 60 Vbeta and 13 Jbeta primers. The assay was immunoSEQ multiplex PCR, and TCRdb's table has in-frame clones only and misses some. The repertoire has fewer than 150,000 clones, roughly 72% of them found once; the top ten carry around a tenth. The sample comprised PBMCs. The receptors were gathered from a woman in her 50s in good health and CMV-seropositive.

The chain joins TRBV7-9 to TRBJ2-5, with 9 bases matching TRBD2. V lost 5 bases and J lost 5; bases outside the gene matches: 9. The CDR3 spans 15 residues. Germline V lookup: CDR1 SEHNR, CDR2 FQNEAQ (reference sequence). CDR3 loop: CASSPRREGGETQYF. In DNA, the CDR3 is TGTGCCAGCAGCCCCCGGCGGGAGGGCGGCGAGACCCAGTACTTC.

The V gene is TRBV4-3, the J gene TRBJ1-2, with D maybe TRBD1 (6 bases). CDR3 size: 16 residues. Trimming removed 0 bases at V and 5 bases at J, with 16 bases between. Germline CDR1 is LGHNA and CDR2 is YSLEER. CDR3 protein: CASSQDNIRGKYGYTF. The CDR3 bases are TGCGCCAGCAGCCAAGATAATATCAGGGGAAAGTATGGCTACACCTTC.

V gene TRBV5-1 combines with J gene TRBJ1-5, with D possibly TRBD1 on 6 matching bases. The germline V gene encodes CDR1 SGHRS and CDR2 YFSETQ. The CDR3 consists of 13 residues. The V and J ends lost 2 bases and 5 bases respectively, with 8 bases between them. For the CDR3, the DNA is TGCGCCAGCAGCTTAGGGGGACATCAGCCCCAGCATTTT. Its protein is CASSLGGHQPQHF.

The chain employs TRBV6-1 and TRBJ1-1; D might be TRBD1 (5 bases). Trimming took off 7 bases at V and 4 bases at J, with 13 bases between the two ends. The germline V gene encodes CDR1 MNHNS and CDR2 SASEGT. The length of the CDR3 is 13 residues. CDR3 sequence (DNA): TGTGCCAGCACAGGGTGGGGATCCACTGAAGCTTTCTTT. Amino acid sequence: CASTGWGSTEAFF.

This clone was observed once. CDR3 nucleotide sequence: TGTGCCAGCAGCTTAGAAACGTTCAGCTCCTACGAGCAGTACTTC. This translates into CASSLETFSSYEQYF. The gene calls are TRBV7-2 and TRBJ2-7; no firm D call. The CDR3 covers 15 residues. Germline CDR1 is SGHTA and CDR2 is FQGNSA. Trimming stripped 1 base from V and 0 bases from J, with 10 bases between.

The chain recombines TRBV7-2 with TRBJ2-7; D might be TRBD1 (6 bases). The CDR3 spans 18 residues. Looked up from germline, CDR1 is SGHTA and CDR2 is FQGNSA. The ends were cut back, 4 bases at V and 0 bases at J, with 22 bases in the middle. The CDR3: CASSSFGVRGTSSYEQYF. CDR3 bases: TGTGCCAGCAGCTCGTTTGGGGTCAGGGGCACTAGCTCCTACGAGCAGTACTTC.

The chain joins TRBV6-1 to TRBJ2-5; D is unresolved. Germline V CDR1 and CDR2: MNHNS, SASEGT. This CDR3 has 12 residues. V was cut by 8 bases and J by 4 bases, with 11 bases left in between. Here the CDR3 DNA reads TGTGCCAGCTCCCCGCCGGTAGAGACCCAGTACTTC. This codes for CASSPPVETQYF.

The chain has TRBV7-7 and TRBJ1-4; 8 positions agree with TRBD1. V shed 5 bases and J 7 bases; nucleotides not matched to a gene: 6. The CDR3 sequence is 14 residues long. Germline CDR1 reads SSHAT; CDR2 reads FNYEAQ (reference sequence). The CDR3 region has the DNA TGTGCCAGCAGCCCCGACAGGGGTGGTGAAAAACTGTTTTTT. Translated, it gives CASSPDRGGEKLFF.

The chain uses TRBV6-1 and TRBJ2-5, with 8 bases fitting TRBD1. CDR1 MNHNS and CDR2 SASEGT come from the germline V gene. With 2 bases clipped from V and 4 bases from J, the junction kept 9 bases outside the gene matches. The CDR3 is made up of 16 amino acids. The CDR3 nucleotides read TGTGCCAGCAGTGAATTGGGCAGGGGGCAAATAGAGACCCAGTACTTC. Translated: CASSELGRGQIETQYF.

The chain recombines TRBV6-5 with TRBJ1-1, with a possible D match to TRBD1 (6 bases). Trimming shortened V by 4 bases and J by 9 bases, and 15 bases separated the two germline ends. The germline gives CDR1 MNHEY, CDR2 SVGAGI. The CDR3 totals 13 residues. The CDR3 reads CASSFGSDSKAFF. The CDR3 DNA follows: TGTGCCAGCAGTTTCGGATCGGACAGCAAAGCTTTCTTT.

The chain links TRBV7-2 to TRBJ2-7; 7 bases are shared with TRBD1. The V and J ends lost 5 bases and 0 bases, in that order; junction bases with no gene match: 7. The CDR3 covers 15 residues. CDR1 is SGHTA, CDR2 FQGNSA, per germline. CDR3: CASSTVGDSSYEQYF. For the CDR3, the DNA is TGTGCCAGCAGCACGGTGGGGGACAGCTCCTACGAGCAGTACTTC.

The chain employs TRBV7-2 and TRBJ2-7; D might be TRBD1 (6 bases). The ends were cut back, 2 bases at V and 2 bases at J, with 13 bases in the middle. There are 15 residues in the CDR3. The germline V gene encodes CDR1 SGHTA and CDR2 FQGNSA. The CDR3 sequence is CASSLSAQGTYEQYF. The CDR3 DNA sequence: TGTGCCAGCAGCTTAAGTGCACAGGGAACCTACGAGCAGTACTTC.

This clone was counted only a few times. The CDR3 sequence is CAWSGTSATDTQYF. CDR3 sequence (DNA): TGTGCCTGGAGTGGAACTAGCGCCACAGATACGCAGTATTTT. The chain couples TRBV30 to TRBJ2-3, with 7 bases lining up with TRBD2. V dropped 1 base and J dropped 2; count of bases not matched to a gene: 3. Germline lookup yields CDR1 GTSNPN and CDR2 SVGIG (reference sequence). CDR3 length equals 14 residues.

In nucleotides, the CDR3 is TGCAGCGCCAGACTAGCCGGGAATGAGCAGTTCTTC. Translation gives CSARLAGNEQFF. The V gene is TRBV29-1, the J gene TRBJ2-1; 7 bases are shared with TRBD2. The CDR3 contains 12 residues. The germline V gene encodes CDR1 SQVTM and CDR2 ANQGSEA. Trimming at V came to 7 bases and at J to 7 bases, leaving 7 bases not matched to a gene.

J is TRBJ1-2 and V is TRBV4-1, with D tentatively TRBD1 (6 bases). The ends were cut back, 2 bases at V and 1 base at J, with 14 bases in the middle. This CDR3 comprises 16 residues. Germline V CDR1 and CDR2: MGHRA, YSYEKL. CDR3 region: CASSQSERGYNYGYTF. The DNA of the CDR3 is TGCGCCAGCAGCCAATCGGAAAGGGGGTATAACTATGGCTACACCTTC.